The source of this T cell receptor beta chain is a study of control samples from healthy donors and cancer patients. Produced via immunoSEQ multiplex PCR; TCRdb's table is partial and in-frame only. The repertoire holds 130,000 or so clones, with roughly 92% as singletons. Per the germline V gene, CDR1 is SGHDT and CDR2 is YYEEEE. Trimming took 4 bases from V and 3 from J; bases not matched to a gene: 6. The CDR3 totals 16 residues. The sample taken for sequencing was blood. The rearrangement joins TRBV5-6 to TRBJ2-2, with TRBD2 identical over 10 bases. The receptor comes from a man younger than 35 in good health. This CDR3 reads CASSRTAGGHTGELFF. Written as DNA, the CDR3 is TGTGCCAGCAGCCGGACAGCGGGGGGGCACACCGGGGAGCTGTTTTTT.